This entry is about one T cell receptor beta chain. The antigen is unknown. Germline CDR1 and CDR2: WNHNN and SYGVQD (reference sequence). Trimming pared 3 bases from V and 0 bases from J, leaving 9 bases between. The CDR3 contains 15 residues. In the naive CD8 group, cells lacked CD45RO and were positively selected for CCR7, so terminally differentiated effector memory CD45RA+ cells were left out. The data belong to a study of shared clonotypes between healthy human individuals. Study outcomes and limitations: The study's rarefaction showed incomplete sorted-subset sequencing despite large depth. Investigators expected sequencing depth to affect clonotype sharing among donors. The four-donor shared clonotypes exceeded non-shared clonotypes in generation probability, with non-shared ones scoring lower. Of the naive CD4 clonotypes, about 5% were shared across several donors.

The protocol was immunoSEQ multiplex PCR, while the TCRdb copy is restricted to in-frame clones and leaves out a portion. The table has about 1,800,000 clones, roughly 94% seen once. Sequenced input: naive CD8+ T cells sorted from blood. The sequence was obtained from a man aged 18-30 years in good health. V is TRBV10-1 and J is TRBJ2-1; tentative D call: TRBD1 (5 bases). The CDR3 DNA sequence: TGCGCCAGCAGTGAAACAGGCTTCTCCTACAATGAGCAGTTCTTC. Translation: CASSETGFSYNEQFF.